This TCR beta chain was recovered during a study of T cells after yellow fever vaccination. MiXCR was run by TCRdb on the 5' RACE reads, yielding one entry per CDR3 protein. The sample carries about 74,000 distinct CDR3 sequences, approximately 7.7% recorded once. The CDR3 is made up of 13 amino acids. Germline CDR1 SGHRS, CDR2 YFSETQ. Trimming shortened V by 4 bases and J by 7 bases, and 12 bases separated the two germline ends. This clonotype was observed at least ten times. The sequences come from CD8+ T cells sorted from PBMCs, collected 5 to 6 days after the first yellow fever vaccination. The TCR was taken from a man between 18 and 29 years old who received the YFV17D yellow fever vaccine. This rearrangement joins TRBV5-1 to TRBJ2-1, with TRBD2 as a possible D gene (5 bases). The CDR3 region has the DNA TGCGCCAGCAGCCAAGGACGGGGAAATGAGCAGTTCTTC. Protein sequence: CASSQGRGNEQFF.